The 20 T cell receptor beta chains given below trace back to one sample, sequenced in a study of read filtering for tumor transcriptome and immune sequencing. Molecular barcoded adaptors covering alpha/delta and beta/gamma chains were used on roughly 400 ng RNA. TCRdb reanalysed the reads using MiXCR and keeps one entry per CDR3 protein. The top ten clones hold approximately 11% of a sample with approximately 62,000 distinct CDR3 sequences, roughly a fifth of them seen once. Sequenced input: a population of CD138-negative cells sorted from bone marrow. The source is a donor at least 40 years old with multiple myeloma.

This clonotype was counted many times. This chain connects TRBV19 to TRBJ2-7; D possibly corresponds to TRBD1 (5 bases). This CDR3 is 14 amino acids long. Trimming removed 4 bases at V and 4 bases at J, with 14 bases between. Germline CDR1 is LNHDA and CDR2 is SQIVND (reference sequence). The CDR3 region has the DNA TGTGCCAGTAGTACCGGTGGGGCCATGTACGAGCAGTACTTC. Amino acids: CASSTGGAMYEQYF. Filled out from reference TRBV19 and TRBJ2-7, the complete variable domain reads DGGITQSPKYLFRKEGQNVTLSCEQNLNHDAMYWYRQDPGQGLRLIYYSQIVNDFQKGDIAEGYSVSREKKESFPLTVTSAQKNPTAFYLCASSTGGAMYEQYFGPGTRLTVT.

Many counts were recorded for this clonotype. V usage is TRBV7-9 and J usage is TRBJ1-1, with 10 bases matching TRBD1. The CDR3 loop spans 16 amino acids. In germline, CDR1 is SEHNR, CDR2 FQNEAQ (reference sequence). Germline trimming cut 5 bases from V and 0 bases from J; bases unmatched to any gene: 6. The CDR3 is CASSPGTGAMNTEAFF. The CDR3 bases are TGTGCCAGCAGCCCCGGGACAGGGGCTATGAACACTGAAGCTTTCTTT.

Many counts were recorded for this clonotype. This chain links TRBV5-5 with TRBJ2-3; D gene unclear. CDR1 and CDR2 (germline): SGHKS, YYEKEE (reference sequence). The CDR3 is made up of 13 amino acids. The V and J ends lost 4 bases and 2 bases respectively, with 8 bases between them. The CDR3 loop is CASSPPDTDTQYF. For the CDR3, the DNA is TGTGCCAGCAGCCCGCCGGACACAGATACGCAGTATTTT.

In this sample, this clonotype turned up many times. The chain has TRBV7-9 and TRBJ2-4; D gene ambiguous. With 3 bases removed from V and 4 bases from J, the gap between germline ends came to 10 bases. The CDR3 sequence is 14 residues long. The germline CDR1 and CDR2 sequences are SEHNR and FQNEAQ (reference sequence). CDR3 region: CASSFGTEKNIQYF. CDR3 coding DNA: TGTGCCAGCAGCTTCGGAACAGAGAAAAACATTCAGTACTTC.

This clonotype showed up just a few times. The chain couples TRBV30 to TRBJ1-2, with 8 bases identical to TRBD1. Germline V gene data show CDR1 as GTSNPN and CDR2 as SVGIG (reference sequence). There are 14 residues in the CDR3. Trimming took 3 bases from V and 8 from J; bases not matched to a gene: 11. The CDR3 reads CAWRLPGQGEGYTF. The CDR3, as DNA: TGTGCCTGGAGACTACCCGGACAGGGAGAAGGCTACACCTTC.

Worth noting for this clonotype: A junction boundary mismatches the germline segment, possibly from a read error. V and J are TRBV5-1 and TRBJ2-1, with no clear D. CDR1 is SGHRS and CDR2 is YFSETQ in the germline V gene. This CDR3 region has 13 residues. The CDR3 loop is CASGLITSNEQFF. The CDR3 DNA reads as TGCGCCAGCGGCTTGATAACGTCGAATGAGCAGTTCTTC.

The chain links TRBV20-1 to TRBJ2-3; 16 nucleotides agree with TRBD2. The CDR3 covers 18 residues. V shed 4 bases, J shed 3 bases, and the junction held 10 bases outside the gene matches. The germline V gene encodes CDR1 DFQATT and CDR2 SNEGSKA (reference sequence). DNA for the CDR3: TGCAGTGCTAACGCAGCCGGGACTAGCGGGAGGGCTACAGATACGCAGTATTTT. As protein: CSANAAGTSGRATDTQYF.

There are a few counts of this clonotype. The chain employs TRBV27 and TRBJ2-1; 11 nucleotides match TRBD2. Unmatched junction bases numbered 12, after V lost 8 bases and J lost 6 bases. Germline assignment: CDR1 MNHEY and CDR2 SMNVEV (reference sequence). The length of the CDR3 is 16 residues. In DNA form, the CDR3 reads TGTGCCAGCCGTCGCCGATTAGCGGGAGGGGCCAATGAGCAGTTCTTC. It codes for CASRRRLAGGANEQFF.

The chain recombines TRBV29-1 with TRBJ1-1; D is unclear. V lost 1 base, J lost 8 bases, and 14 bases lay in between. CDR3 length equals 13 residues. Germline loops: CDR1 SQVTM, CDR2 ANQGSEA. CDR3 DNA sequence: TGCAGCGTTGAAGCGACTACGGGCACCGAAGCTTTCTTT. It codes for CSVEATTGTEAFF.

This clonotype was counted at least ten times. The chain links TRBV5-1 to TRBJ2-5; D not certain. The germline V and J ends were trimmed by 4 bases and 1 base, with 11 bases remaining between them. CDR1 is SGHRS and CDR2 is YFSETQ in the germline V gene. The CDR3 contains 14 residues. The CDR3 reads CASSRFSSQETQYF. The CDR3 nucleotides are TGCGCCAGCAGCAGATTTAGCAGCCAAGAGACCCAGTACTTC.

This clonotype was seen at least ten times. The V call is TRBV24-1, the J call TRBJ1-1; D not certain. Germline CDR1 reads KGHDR; CDR2 reads SFDVKD. The V gene lost 12 bases and the J gene lost 1 base, with 8 bases spanning the gap. This CDR3 is 11 amino acids long. The CDR3 coding sequence is TGTGCCGATGGGAAGAACACTGAAGCTTTCTTT. This codes for CADGKNTEAFF.

This clonotype was found many times. The junction departs from germline at one end; a sequencing error may be responsible. The chain combines TRBV4-1 with TRBJ1-6; D is unclear. The CDR3 has 16 amino acids. Germline values: CDR1 MGHRA, CDR2 YSYEKL. The chain's CDR3 is CASSQEVGTYNSPLHF. The CDR3 nucleotides are TGTGCCAGCAGCCAAGAGGTCGGGACCTATAATTCACCCCTCCACTTT.

This clonotype was seen only a few times. The rearrangement joins TRBV12-3 or TRBV12-4 to TRBJ2-3, with 7 positions matching TRBD2. V dropped 2 bases and J dropped 6; count of bases not matched to a gene: 5. This CDR3 spans 14 amino acids. CDR3 nucleotides: TGTGCCAGCAGTTTACGCGGGAGTCGGGATACGCAGTATTTT. Its protein product is CASSLRGSRDTQYF.

This clonotype was counted ten times or more. The chain is built from TRBV6-1 and TRBJ1-1; 7 nucleotides align to TRBD1. This CDR3 has 15 residues. Germline CDR1 reads MNHNS; CDR2 reads SASEGT. V gave up 2 bases and J gave up 1 base; unmatched junction bases: 4. CDR3 bases: TGTGCCAGCAGTGAATCCTGGACAGGGAACACTGAAGCTTTCTTT. This encodes CASSESWTGNTEAFF.

This clonotype has ten or more counts. This chain links TRBV2 with TRBJ1-4; 8 positions agree with TRBD1. V lost 3 bases to trimming and J lost 6 bases; unmatched junction nucleotides: 3. The germline CDR1 and CDR2 sequences are SNHLY and FYNNEI. This CDR3 is 14 amino acids long. The CDR3 sequence: CASSDRGLDEKLFF. The DNA of the CDR3 is TGTGCCAGCAGTGACAGGGGGCTCGATGAAAAACTGTTTTTT. The whole variable domain, filled in from reference TRBV2 and TRBJ1-4, reads EPEVTQTPSHQVTQMGQEVILRCVPISNHLYFYWYRQILGQKVEFLVSFYNNEISEKSEIFDDQFSVERPDGSNFTLKIRSTKLEDSAMYFCASSDRGLDEKLFFGSGTQLSVL.

This clonotype came up many times. The J gene is TRBJ2-4, the V gene TRBV5-1, with TRBD1 matching 9 bases. V was clipped by 0 bases and J by 6 bases; unmatched bases: 4. This CDR3 region has 15 residues. Germline V gives CDR1 SGHRS, CDR2 YFSETQ. The CDR3 loop reads CASSLDRGPVNIQYF. The CDR3 coding sequence is TGCGCCAGCAGCTTGGACAGGGGGCCGGTAAACATTCAGTACTTC.

This clonotype was counted ten times or more. The chain couples TRBV3-1 to TRBJ2-5; D could derive from TRBD1 or TRBD2 (5 bases each). Germline V gene sequence: CDR1 LGHDT, CDR2 YNNKEL (reference sequence). V lost 0 bases, J lost 5 bases, and 7 bases lay in between. This CDR3 contains 13 residues. This chain's CDR3 is CASSQEWGETQYF. The CDR3 bases are TGTGCCAGCAGCCAAGAATGGGGGGAGACCCAGTACTTC.

By frequency in the sample, this clonotype is medium-sized. J is TRBJ2-1 and V is TRBV18, with no clear D. V was trimmed by 0 bases and J by 9 bases, leaving 12 bases between them. The CDR3 is 14 residues long. Germline lookup yields CDR1 KGHSH and CDR2 LQKENI. The CDR3 nucleotides read TGTGCCAGCTCACCACCTCTCGCAGGTACTGAGCAGTTCTTC. It codes for CASSPPLAGTEQFF.

This clonotype was seen more than once but under ten times. A much larger clone differs from this one at a single base, so this may be a read error. This likely comes from a read error, as the CDR3 has no conserved phenylalanine or tryptophan at its end. The rearrangement links TRBV7-8 to TRBJ1-1; D not resolved. The CDR3 covers 11 residues. V was pared by 5 bases and J by 10 bases, with 11 bases between. Germline CDR1 and CDR2: SGHVS and FQNEAQ. CDR3 coding DNA: TGTGCCAGCAGCCTGGGTGGTTTAGCTTTCCTT. It translates to CASSLGGLAFL.

This clonotype was counted ten times or more. This CDR3 is CASSEWVAGNTGELFF. CDR3 DNA: TGTGCCAGCAGTGAATGGGTAGCGGGGAACACCGGGGAGCTGTTTTTT. V gene TRBV2 combines with J gene TRBJ2-2; 7 bases are shared with TRBD2. V lost 2 bases to trimming and J lost 1 base; unmatched junction nucleotides: 4. CDR1 SNHLY and CDR2 FYNNEI come from the germline V gene. The CDR3 contains 16 residues.